This T cell receptor (beta chain) is from a study of cytomegalovirus exposure and HLA in healthy donors. Study-level background: From HLA-typed donors, an early data release held tens of millions of unique TCRs.

The study ran its PCR with 60 Vbeta and 13 Jbeta primers. Repertoires were generated with immunoSEQ multiplex PCR, while TCRdb's copy carries only in-frame clones and drops some. The table includes over 100,000 clones, around 60% detected once. Notes on the study in general: Later analysis suggested most CMV-associated TCR beta chains were HLA-restricted.

The trim removed 1 base at V and 4 bases at J, leaving 4 bases unmatched. The germline V gene has CDR1 SGHTS and CDR2 YDEGEE. There are 16 residues in the CDR3. A word on this clone: Its target is not known.

The chain recombines TRBV5-8 with TRBJ2-1; TRBD2 agrees at 11 bases. The sequenced material came from PBMCs. The source of this sequence is a middle-aged man in good health and CMV-seropositive. The CDR3 DNA reads as TGTGCCAGCAGCTTGCCTGGACTAGCGGGTTACAATGAGCAGTTCTTC. It yields the protein CASSLPGLAGYNEQFF.